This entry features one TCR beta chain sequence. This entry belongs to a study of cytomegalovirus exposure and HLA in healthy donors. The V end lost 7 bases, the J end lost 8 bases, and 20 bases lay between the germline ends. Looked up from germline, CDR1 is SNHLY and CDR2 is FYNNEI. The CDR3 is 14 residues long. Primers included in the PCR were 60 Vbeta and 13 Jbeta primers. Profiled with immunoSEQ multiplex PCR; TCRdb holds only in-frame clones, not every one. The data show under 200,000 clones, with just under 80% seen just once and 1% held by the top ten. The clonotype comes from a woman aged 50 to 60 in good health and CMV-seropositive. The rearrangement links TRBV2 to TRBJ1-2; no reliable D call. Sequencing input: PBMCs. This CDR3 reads CASTTSPGFEGYTF. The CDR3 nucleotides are TGTGCCAGCACCACAAGTCCCGGGTTTGAGGGCTACACCTTC. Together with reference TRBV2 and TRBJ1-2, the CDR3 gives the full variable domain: EPEVTQTPSHQVTQMGQEVILRCVPISNHLYFYWYRQILGQKVEFLVSFYNNEISEKSEIFDDQFSVERPDGSNFTLKIRSTKLEDSAMYFCASTTSPGFEGYTFGSGTRLTVV.